Listed below are T cell receptor beta chains from one sample, sequenced in a study of response to subunit inactivated influenza vaccine. TCRdb analysed the RT-PCR reads with MiXCR anew, one entry per CDR3 protein. Of over 400,000 distinct CDR3 sequences detected, over 9.5% appear once; the ten largest clones hold approximately 12%. The material was PBMCs from blood, obtained 45 days after vaccination. Receptors originate from a man aged 45 to 65 who received an inactivated influenza vaccine. Each CDR3 is given with its conserved first and last residue. A D gene is named only where the DNA matches it firmly. Some rows have no size entry. The others give once, few or many, or a class for an expanded clone.

d_call	v_call	j_call	clone_size	cdr3_nt	cdr3_aa
.	TRBV5-1	TRBJ1-1	.	TGCGCCAGCAGCGCAACCGCCGCCGGGACTGAAGCTTTCTTT	CASSATAAGTEAFF
.	TRBV7-2	TRBJ2-2	.	TGTGCCAGCAGCTCTAGTACAGGGCTCCCTTATGCCGGGGAGCTGTTTTTT	CASSSSTGLPYAGELFF
.	TRBV27	TRBJ2-7	.	TGTACCAGCAGAGCCCCCGGCGCACCGCCACCCTACGAGCAGTACTTC	CTSRAPGAPPPYEQYF
TRBD2	TRBV7-2	TRBJ2-1	few	TGTGCCAGCAGCAACCTAGCGGGAGGGTTTAGTGAGCAGTTCTTC	CASSNLAGGFSEQFF
TRBD1	TRBV7-2	TRBJ2-3	.	TGTGCCAGCAGCGCCCGGGACAGGGGGCTTAGAGATACGCAGTATTTT	CASSARDRGLRDTQYF
TRBD1	TRBV5-5	TRBJ2-3	few	TGTGCCAGCAGCCCTGGAGGGGACAGGGTTAACACAGATACGCAGTATTTT	CASSPGGDRVNTDTQYF
TRBD2	TRBV5-1	TRBJ2-4	few	TGCGCCAGCAGCTTGGCCAGCGGGGCGGGAAACATTCAGTACTTC	CASSLASGAGNIQYF
.	TRBV4-1	TRBJ2-1	once	TGCGCCAGCAGCCAAGGGACGGCTAGGTATGAGCAGTTCTTC	CASSQGTARYEQFF
.	TRBV21-1	TRBJ1-1	few	TGTGCCAGCAGCAAAACGGACTCCGGGAGGGACACTGAAGCTTTCTTT	CASSKTDSGRDTEAFF
.	TRBV7-2	TRBJ1-1	.	TGTGCCAGCAGCTTAGTAGTGGAAGGGTGGGCTTTCTTT	CASSLVVEGWAFF
.	TRBV7-2	TRBJ2-3	few	TGTGCCAGCACTGACCCGATAGCGGATGGCACAGATACGCAGTATTTT	CASTDPIADGTDTQYF
TRBD2	TRBV20-1	TRBJ2-2	.	TGCAGTGCTGGACCGGCGGGGGGGAGAACCGGGGAGCTGTTTTTT	CSAGPAGGRTGELFF
.	TRBV5-6	TRBJ2-7	many	TGTGCCAGCAGCTTGCAAGGGATTCCCTACGAGCAGTACTTC	CASSLQGIPYEQYF
.	TRBV13	TRBJ1-6	.	TGTGCCAGCAGCTTATTTGGTTTTAATTCACCCCTCCACTTT	CASSLFGFNSPLHF
.	TRBV6-1	TRBJ2-7	.	TGTGCCAGCAGTCCCGCAGGGGGTGGGAGGGAGCAGTACTTC	CASSPAGGGREQYF
TRBD2	TRBV20-1	TRBJ2-3	many	TGCAGTGCTAGAGACGGGAGGGGGACAGATACGCAGTATTTT	CSARDGRGTDTQYF
TRBD1	TRBV5-1	TRBJ2-7	few	TGCGCCAGCAGCCCCCAGGGGGCAGGAACCTACGAGCAGTACTTC	CASSPQGAGTYEQYF
TRBD2	TRBV28	TRBJ2-7	.	TGTGCCAGCAGGACATTCCTAGCGGGAGGGCCAGACGAGCAGTACTTC	CASRTFLAGGPDEQYF
.	TRBV29-1	TRBJ1-4	many	TGCAGCGCCCGAGACGCAACTAATGAAAAACTGTTTTTT	CSARDATNEKLFF
.	TRBV12-3/TRBV12-4	TRBJ2-7	many	TGTGCCAGCAGTTTTTCGGGGTCCTACGAGCAGTACTTC	CASSFSGSYEQYF
.	TRBV28	TRBJ2-5	.	TGTGCCAGCAGTTCCCCCGCAGGACGCCCAGAGACCCAGTACTTC	CASSSPAGRPETQYF
TRBD2	TRBV7-8	TRBJ2-7	many	TGTGCCAGCAGCAACCAGCGGGACGACTACGAGCAGTACTTC	CASSNQRDDYEQYF
.	TRBV7-2	TRBJ1-5	few	TGTGCCAGCAGCATAGATACAAATCAGCCCCAGCATTTT	CASSIDTNQPQHF
.	TRBV15	TRBJ1-2	few	TGTGCCACCAGCACCCGGGACGGCTATGGCTACACCTTC	CATSTRDGYGYTF
.	TRBV12-3/TRBV12-4	TRBJ2-7	many	TGTGCCAGCAGTTTGGACCTCTTCTACGAGCAGTACTTC	CASSLDLFYEQYF
TRBD1	TRBV24-1	TRBJ2-7	many	TGTGCCACCAGTGATACCGGGACAGGGGGCTTCGACGAGCAGTACTTC	CATSDTGTGGFDEQYF
.	TRBV20-1	TRBJ2-7	few	TGCAGTGCTGATCCCAGCTCCTACGAGCAGTACTTC	CSADPSSYEQYF
TRBD1	TRBV20-1	TRBJ2-7	few	TGCAGTGCTACGGACAGGAGGAGCTCCTACGAGCAGTACTTC	CSATDRRSSYEQYF
.	TRBV10-1	TRBJ2-3	.	TGCGCCAGCAGTATGGTCAGTGGCACAGATACGCAGTATTTT	CASSMVSGTDTQYF
.	TRBV9	TRBJ2-7	few	TGTGCCAGCAGCGCAGGCGCTGTAACCTACGAGCAGTACTTC	CASSAGAVTYEQYF
TRBD1	TRBV20-1	TRBJ2-5	many	TGCAGTGCTCCTCCCACCGGACAGGGGTGGCAAGAGACCCAGTACTTC	CSAPPTGQGWQETQYF
.	TRBV20-1	TRBJ1-5	few	TGCAGTGCTAGAAACAGGGGCAATCAGCCCCAGCATTTT	CSARNRGNQPQHF
.	TRBV29-1	TRBJ2-1	.	TGCAGCGCCGAACGGGGGAGCAATGAGCAGTTCTTC	CSAERGSNEQFF
.	TRBV20-1	TRBJ1-5	.	TGCAGTGCCGTTGGACGGTATAGCAATCAGCCCCAGCATTTT	CSAVGRYSNQPQHF
.	TRBV29-1	TRBJ2-7	few	TGCAGTACCGGGACTTCCGGCCACGAGCAGTACTTC	CSTGTSGHEQYF
TRBD1	TRBV12-3/TRBV12-4	TRBJ2-3	many	TGTGCCAGCAGTTCCGGACAGGCAAGCACAGATACGCAGTATTTT	CASSSGQASTDTQYF
.	TRBV6-1	TRBJ2-1	.	TGTGCCAGCACCAAAAGCGGCTCGGATGAGCAGTTCTTC	CASTKSGSDEQFF
.	TRBV12-3/TRBV12-4	TRBJ1-1	many	TGTGCCAGCACCGCCGGGACAAGGAACACTGAAGCTTTCTTT	CASTAGTRNTEAFF
TRBD1	TRBV18	TRBJ1-1	.	TGTGCCAGCTCACCAAGCAGGGGGGACACTGAAGCTGTCTTT	CASSPSRGDTEAVF
.	TRBV6-1	TRBJ2-1	few	TGTGCCAGCAGACCTTCAGGGAACAATGAGCAGTTCTTC	CASRPSGNNEQFF
TRBD2	TRBV5-1	TRBJ2-1	.	TGCGCCAGCCGCGAGGGGACTAGCGGGGGATCTGAGCAGTTCTTC	CASREGTSGGSEQFF
.	TRBV20-1	TRBJ2-6	.	TGCAGTGCTAGAGCGCGGAGGGGTAATTCTGGGGCCAACGTCCTGACTTTC	CSARARRGNSGANVLTF
TRBD2	TRBV7-9	TRBJ2-1	many	TGTGCCACCCTAGCGGGCAGCTCCTACAATGAGCAGTTCTTC	CATLAGSSYNEQFF
.	TRBV12-3/TRBV12-4	TRBJ1-6	few	TGTGCCAGCAGCTTGGACAGCTTCAATTCACCCCTCCACTTT	CASSLDSFNSPLHF
.	TRBV7-9	TRBJ1-1	.	TGTGCCAGCAGCTTAGTGTGGGGCTCGAACACTGAAGCTTTCTTT	CASSLVWGSNTEAFF
TRBD1	TRBV28	TRBJ1-2	.	TGTGCCAGCAGTTTAAGGACAGGGTTAGCTGGCTACACCTTC	CASSLRTGLAGYTF
TRBD2	TRBV4-2	TRBJ2-5	.	TGTGCCAGCAGCCAAGTAACTAGCGGGGGGAAAGCGACCCAGTACTTC	CASSQVTSGGKATQYF
.	TRBV4-3	TRBJ2-2	few	TGCGCCAGCAGCCAAGACGCAGGTTTGGCGATCGGGGAGCTGTTTTTT	CASSQDAGLAIGELFF
.	TRBV7-2	TRBJ2-7	.	TGTGCCAGCGGGAGGACAGATTCCTACGAGCAGTACTTC	CASGRTDSYEQYF